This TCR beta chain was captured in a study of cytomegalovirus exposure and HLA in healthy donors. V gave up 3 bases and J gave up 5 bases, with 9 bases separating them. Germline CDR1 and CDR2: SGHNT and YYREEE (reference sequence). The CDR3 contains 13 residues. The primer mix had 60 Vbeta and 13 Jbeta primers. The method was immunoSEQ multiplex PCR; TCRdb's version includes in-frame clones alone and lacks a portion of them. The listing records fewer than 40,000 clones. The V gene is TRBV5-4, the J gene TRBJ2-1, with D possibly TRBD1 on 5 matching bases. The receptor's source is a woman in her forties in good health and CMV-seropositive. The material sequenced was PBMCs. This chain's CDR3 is CASSSTVNNEQFF. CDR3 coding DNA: TGTGCCAGCAGCTCGACAGTAAACAATGAGCAGTTCTTC.